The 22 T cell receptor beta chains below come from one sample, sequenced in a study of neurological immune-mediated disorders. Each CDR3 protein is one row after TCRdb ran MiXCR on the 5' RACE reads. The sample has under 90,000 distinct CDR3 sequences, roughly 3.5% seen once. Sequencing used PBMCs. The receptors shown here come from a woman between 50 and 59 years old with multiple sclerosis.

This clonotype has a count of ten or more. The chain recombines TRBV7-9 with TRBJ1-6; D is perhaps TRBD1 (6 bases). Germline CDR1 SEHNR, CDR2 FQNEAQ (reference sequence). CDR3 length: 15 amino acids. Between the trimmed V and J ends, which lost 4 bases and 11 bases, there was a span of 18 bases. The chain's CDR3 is CASSWDTPPLAPLHF. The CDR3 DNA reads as TGTGCCAGCAGCTGGGACACCCCTCCCTTGGCACCCCTCCACTTT.

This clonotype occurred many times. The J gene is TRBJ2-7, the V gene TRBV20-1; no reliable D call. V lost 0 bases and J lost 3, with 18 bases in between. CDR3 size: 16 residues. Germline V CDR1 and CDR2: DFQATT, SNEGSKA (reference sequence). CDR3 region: CSARDRTQGWGYEQYF. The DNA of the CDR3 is TGCAGTGCTAGAGATCGTACCCAAGGGTGGGGCTACGAGCAGTACTTC.

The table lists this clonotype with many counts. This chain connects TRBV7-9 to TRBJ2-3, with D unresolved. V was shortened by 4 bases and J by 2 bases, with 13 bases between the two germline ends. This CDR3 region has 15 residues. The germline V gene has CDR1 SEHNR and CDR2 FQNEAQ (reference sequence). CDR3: CASSSPRQATDTQYF. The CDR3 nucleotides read TGTGCCAGCAGCTCCCCCCGTCAGGCCACAGATACGCAGTATTTT.

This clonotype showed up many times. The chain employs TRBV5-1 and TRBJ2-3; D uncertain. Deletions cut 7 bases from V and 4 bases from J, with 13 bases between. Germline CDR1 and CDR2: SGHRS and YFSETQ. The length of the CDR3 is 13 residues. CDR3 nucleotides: TGCGCCAGCCGAACCGGTGGTTCAGATACGCAGTATTTT. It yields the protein CASRTGGSDTQYF.

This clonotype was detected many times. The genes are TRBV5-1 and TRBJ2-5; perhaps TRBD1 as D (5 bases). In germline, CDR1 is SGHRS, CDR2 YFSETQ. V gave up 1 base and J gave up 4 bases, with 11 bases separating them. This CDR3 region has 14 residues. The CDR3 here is CASSLQGGAETQYF. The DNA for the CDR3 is TGCGCCAGCAGCTTGCAGGGCGGCGCAGAGACCCAGTACTTC.

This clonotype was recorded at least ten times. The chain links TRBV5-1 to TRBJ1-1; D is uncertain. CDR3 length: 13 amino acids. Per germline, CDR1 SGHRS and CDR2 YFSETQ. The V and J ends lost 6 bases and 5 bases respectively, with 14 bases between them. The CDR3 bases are TGCGCCAGCAAATGGTCCCCGGGGACTGAAGCTTTCTTT. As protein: CASKWSPGTEAFF. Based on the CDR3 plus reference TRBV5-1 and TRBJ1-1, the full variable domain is KAGVTQTPRYLIKTRGQQVTLSCSPISGHRSVSWYQQTPGQGLQFLFEYFSETQRNKGNFPGRFSGRQFSNSRSEMNVSTLELGDSALYLCASKWSPGTEAFFGQGTRLTVV.

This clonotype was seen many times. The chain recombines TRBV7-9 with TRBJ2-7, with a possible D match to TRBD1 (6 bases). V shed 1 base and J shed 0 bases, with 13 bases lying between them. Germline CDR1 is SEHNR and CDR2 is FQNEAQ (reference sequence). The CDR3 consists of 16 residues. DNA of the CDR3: TGTGCCAGCAGCTTAGGATGGATACAGGGCTCCTACGAGCAGTACTTC. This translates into CASSLGWIQGSYEQYF.

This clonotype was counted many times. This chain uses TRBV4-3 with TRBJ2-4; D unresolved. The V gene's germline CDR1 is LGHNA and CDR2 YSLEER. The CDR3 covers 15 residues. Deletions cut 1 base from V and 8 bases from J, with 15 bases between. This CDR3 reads CASSQGLRAVHIQYF. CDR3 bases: TGCGCCAGCAGCCAAGGACTTAGGGCGGTACACATTCAGTACTTC.

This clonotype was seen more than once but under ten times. The CDR3 spells CASSTRKQAANYGYTF. CDR3 in DNA: TGTGCCAGTAGTACCCGAAAGCAGGCGGCTAACTATGGCTACACCTTC. This chain connects TRBV19 to TRBJ1-2; D call uncertain. Trimming removed 4 bases at V and 0 bases at J, with 15 bases between. CDR3 length: 16 residues. Per the germline V gene, CDR1 is LNHDA and CDR2 is SQIVND (reference sequence).

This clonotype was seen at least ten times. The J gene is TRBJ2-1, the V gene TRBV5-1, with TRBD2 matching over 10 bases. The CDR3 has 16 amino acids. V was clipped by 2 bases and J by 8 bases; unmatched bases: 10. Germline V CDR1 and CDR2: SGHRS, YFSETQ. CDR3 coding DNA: TGCGCCAGCAGCTTACCCAAGCGGGGGGGCGGGGATGAGCAGTTCTTC. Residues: CASSLPKRGGGDEQFF.

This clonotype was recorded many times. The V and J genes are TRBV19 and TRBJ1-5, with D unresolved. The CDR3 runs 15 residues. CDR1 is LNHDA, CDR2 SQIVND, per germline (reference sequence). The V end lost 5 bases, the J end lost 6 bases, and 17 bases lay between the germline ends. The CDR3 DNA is TGTGCCAGTAGTGGCTCCGGGTCCCGAGGTCAGCCCCAGCATTTT. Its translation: CASSGSGSRGQPQHF.

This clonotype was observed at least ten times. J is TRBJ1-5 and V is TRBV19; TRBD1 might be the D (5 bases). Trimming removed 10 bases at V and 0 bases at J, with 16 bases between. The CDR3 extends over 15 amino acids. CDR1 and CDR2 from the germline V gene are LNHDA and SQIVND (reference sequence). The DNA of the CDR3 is TGTGCCATCGGCGGGGCAGGCGATAGCAATCAGCCCCAGCATTTT. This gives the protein CAIGGAGDSNQPQHF.

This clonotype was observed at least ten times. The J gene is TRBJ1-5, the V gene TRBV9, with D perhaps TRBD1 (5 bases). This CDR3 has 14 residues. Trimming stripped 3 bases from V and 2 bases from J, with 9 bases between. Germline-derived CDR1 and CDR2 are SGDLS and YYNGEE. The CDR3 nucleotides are TGTGCCAGCAGCGGGGACGGGGGCAATCAGCCCCAGCATTTT. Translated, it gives CASSGDGGNQPQHF.

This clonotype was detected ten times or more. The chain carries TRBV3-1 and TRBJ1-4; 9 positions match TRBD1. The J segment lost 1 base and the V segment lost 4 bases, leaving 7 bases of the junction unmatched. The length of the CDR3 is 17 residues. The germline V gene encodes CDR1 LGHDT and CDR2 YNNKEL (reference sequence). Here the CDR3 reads CASSPYPGQGTNEKLFF. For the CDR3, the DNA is TGTGCCAGCAGCCCGTACCCGGGACAGGGAACTAATGAAAAACTGTTTTTT.

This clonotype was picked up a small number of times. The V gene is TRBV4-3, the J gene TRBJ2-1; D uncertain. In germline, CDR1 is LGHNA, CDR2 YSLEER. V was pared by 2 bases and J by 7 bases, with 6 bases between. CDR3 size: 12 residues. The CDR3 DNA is TGCGCCAGCAGCCAAAGTCTGAATGAGCAGTTCTTC. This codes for CASSQSLNEQFF.

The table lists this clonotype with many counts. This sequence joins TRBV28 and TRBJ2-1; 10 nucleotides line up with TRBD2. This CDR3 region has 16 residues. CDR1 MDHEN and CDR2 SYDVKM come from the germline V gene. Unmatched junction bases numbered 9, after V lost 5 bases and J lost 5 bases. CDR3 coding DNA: TGTGCCAGCAGTCGGACCGGGACTAGCGCACACAATGAGCAGTTCTTC. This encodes CASSRTGTSAHNEQFF.

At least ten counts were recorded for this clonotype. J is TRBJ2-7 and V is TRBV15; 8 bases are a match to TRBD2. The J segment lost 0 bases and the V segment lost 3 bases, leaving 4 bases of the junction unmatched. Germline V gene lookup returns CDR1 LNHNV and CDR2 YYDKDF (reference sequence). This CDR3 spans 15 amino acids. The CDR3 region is CATSSSGDSSYEQYF. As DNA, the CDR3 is TGTGCCACCAGCAGTAGCGGGGATAGCTCCTACGAGCAGTACTTC.

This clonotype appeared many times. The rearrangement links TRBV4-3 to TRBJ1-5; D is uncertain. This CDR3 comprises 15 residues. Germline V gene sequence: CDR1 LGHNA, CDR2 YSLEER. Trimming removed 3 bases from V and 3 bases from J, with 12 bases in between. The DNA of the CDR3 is TGCGCCAGCAGCCATGACCTCATCAACAATCAGCCCCAGCATTTT. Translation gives CASSHDLINNQPQHF.

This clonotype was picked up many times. CDR3 nucleotide sequence: TGTGCCAGCAGCCCAGGCCGTACCAATCAGCCCCAGCATTTT. The encoded protein is CASSPGRTNQPQHF. J is TRBJ1-5 and V is TRBV7-2; D remains ambiguous. The CDR3 covers 14 residues. CDR1 SGHTA and CDR2 FQGNSA come from the germline V gene. The V end lost 5 bases, the J end lost 3 bases, and 11 bases lay between the germline ends.

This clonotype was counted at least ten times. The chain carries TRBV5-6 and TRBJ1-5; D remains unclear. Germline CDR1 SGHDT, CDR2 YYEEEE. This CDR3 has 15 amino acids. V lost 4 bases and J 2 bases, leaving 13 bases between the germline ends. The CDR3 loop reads CASSPGVFGNQPQHF. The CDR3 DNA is TGTGCCAGCAGCCCGGGAGTTTTTGGCAATCAGCCCCAGCATTTT.

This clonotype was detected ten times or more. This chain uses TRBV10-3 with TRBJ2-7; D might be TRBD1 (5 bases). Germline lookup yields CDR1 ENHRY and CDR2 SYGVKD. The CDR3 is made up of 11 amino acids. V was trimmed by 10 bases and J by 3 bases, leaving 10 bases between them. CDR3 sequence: CATGYVYEQYF. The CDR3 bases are TGTGCCACAGGGTATGTCTACGAGCAGTACTTC.

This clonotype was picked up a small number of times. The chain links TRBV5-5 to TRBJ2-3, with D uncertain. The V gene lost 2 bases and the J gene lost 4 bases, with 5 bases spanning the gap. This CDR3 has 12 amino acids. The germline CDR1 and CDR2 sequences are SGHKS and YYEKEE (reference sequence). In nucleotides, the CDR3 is TGTGCCAGCAGCTTCCCTCCAGATACGCAGTATTTT. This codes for CASSFPPDTQYF.